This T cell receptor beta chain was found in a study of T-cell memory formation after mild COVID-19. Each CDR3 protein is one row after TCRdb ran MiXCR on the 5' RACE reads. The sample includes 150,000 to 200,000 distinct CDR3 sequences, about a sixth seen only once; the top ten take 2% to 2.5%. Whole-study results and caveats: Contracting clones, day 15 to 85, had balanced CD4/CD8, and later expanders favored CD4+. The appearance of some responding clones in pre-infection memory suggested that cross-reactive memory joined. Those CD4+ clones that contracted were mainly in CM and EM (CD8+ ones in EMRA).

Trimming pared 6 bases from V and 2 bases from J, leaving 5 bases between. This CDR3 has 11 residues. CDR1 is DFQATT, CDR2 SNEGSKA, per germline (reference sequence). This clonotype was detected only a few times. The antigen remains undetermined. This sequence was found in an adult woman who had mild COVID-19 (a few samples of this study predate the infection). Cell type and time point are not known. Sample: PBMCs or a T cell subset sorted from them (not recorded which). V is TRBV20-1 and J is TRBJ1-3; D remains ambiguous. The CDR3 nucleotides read TGCAGTGCAGGGCCTGGAAACACCATATATTTT. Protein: CSAGPGNTIYF.